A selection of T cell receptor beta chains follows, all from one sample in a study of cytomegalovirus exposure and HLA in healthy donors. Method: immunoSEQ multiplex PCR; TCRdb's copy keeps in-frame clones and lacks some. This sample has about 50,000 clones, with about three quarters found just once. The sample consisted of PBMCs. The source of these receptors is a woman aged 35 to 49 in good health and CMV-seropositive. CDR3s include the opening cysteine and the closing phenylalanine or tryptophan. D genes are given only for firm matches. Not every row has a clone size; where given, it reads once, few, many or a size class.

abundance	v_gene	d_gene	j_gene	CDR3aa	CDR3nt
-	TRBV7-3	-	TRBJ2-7	CASSLTASYEQYF	TGTGCCAGCAGCTTAACGGCCTCCTACGAGCAGTACTTC
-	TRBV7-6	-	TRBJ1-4	CASSEAGEKLFF	TGTGCCAGCAGCGAGGCGGGTGAAAAACTGTTTTTT
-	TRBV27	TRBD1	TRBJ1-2	CASRDTGGYGYTF	TGTGCCAGCAGGGACACAGGGGGCTATGGCTACACCTTC
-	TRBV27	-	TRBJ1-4	CASSPRGPGEKLFF	TGTGCCAGCAGTCCCCGTGGGCCTGGTGAAAAACTGTTTTTT
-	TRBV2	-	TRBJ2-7	CASKKGTGPYEQYF	TGTGCCAGCAAGAAAGGAACAGGGCCCTACGAGCAGTACTTC
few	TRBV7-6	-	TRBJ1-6	CASSFAGGPPLHF	TGTGCCAGCAGCTTCGCGGGAGGGCCGCCCCTCCACTTT
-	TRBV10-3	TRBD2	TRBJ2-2	CAISAGTTNTGELFF	TGTGCCATCAGCGCTGGGACTACGAACACCGGGGAGCTGTTTTTT
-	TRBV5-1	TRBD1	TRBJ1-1	CASSHGQGLSTEAFF	TGCGCCAGCAGCCACGGACAGGGGTTGAGCACTGAAGCTTTCTTT
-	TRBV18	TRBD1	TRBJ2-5	CASSPMAGGETQYF	TGTGCCAGCTCACCAATGGCAGGGGGAGAGACCCAGTACTTC
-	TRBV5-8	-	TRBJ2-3	CATKQGPDTQYF	TGTGCCACAAAACAGGGCCCAGATACGCAGTATTTT
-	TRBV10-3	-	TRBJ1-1	CAISERGGDTEAFF	TGTGCCATCAGTGAGCGGGGGGGGGACACTGAAGCTTTCTTT
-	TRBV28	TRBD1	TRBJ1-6	CASGPPGQGANSPLHF	TGTGCCAGCGGACCTCCGGGACAGGGGGCTAATTCACCCCTCCACTTT
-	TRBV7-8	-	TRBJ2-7	CASSLLSVNQGYF	TGTGCCAGCAGCTTATTGTCGGTGAACCAGGGGTACTTC
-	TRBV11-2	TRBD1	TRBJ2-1	CASSLDRGSVAYNEQFF	TGTGCCAGCAGCTTAGACAGGGGGTCCGTGGCCTACAATGAGCAGTTCTTC
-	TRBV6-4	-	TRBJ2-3	CASRFQGGSTDTQYF	TGTGCCAGTCGGTTCCAGGGTGGTAGCACAGATACGCAGTATTTT
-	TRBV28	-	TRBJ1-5	CSVAESNQPQHF	TGTTCCGTGGCGGAATCGAATCAGCCCCAGCATTTT
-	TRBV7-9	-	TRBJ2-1	CASTPAGREQFF	TGTGCCAGCACCCCGGCAGGGAGGGAGCAGTTCTTC
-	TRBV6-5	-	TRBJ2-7	CASSYLGGAREQYF	TGTGCCAGCAGTTACTTAGGGGGGGCTAGGGAGCAGTACTTC
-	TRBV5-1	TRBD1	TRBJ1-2	CASSRPEGANYGYTF	TGCGCCAGCAGCCGTCCGGAGGGGGCCAACTATGGCTACACCTTC
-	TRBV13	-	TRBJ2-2	CASSLKGHGPGELFF	TGTGCCAGCAGCTTAAAGGGACACGGGCCCGGGGAGCTGTTTTTT
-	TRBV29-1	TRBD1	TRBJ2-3	CSVVDLRGFNPTDTQYF	TGCAGCGTTGTCGATCTCAGGGGGTTTAACCCCACAGATACGCAGTATTTT
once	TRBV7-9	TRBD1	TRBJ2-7	CASSASGGHEQYF	TGTGCCAGCAGCGCCTCAGGGGGACACGAGCAGTACTTC
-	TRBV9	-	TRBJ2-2	CASSAGSQAAGELFF	TGTGCCAGCAGCGCGGGGTCTCAGGCGGCCGGGGAGCTGTTTTTT
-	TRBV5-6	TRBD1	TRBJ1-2	CASSSGTGLDYGYTF	TGTGCCAGCAGCTCCGGGACAGGGTTGGACTATGGCTACACCTTC
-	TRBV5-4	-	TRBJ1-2	CASKAGNGGYTF	TGTGCCAGCAAGGCAGGTAATGGTGGCTACACCTTC
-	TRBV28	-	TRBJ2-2	CASNPPQATGELFF	TGTGCCAGCAATCCCCCACAGGCAACCGGGGAGCTGTTTTTT
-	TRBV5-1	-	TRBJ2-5	CASSLGGWEQQETQYF	TGCGCCAGCAGCTTGGGGGGTTGGGAGCAGCAAGAGACCCAGTACTTC
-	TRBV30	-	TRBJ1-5	CAWSLGGNHQPQHF	TGTGCCTGGAGCCTCGGGGGGAACCATCAGCCCCAGCATTTT